This T cell receptor (beta chain) was recovered during a study of blood T cell repertoires in COVID-19. In the study overall: The United States, Italy and Spain supplied acute and convalescent COVID-19 samples. From T cells, B-cell-depleted T cells, or PBMCs came the material, which was cDNA or gDNA.

Under the authors' procedure: Amplification of reference gene primers provided the estimated nucleated cell counts. The data were produced by immunoSEQ multiplex PCR, yet TCRdb's version contains in-frame clones alone and is incomplete. The V and J calls and the clone size are those of that table, but D and trimming were determined from the DNA. The repertoire consists of just over 80,000 clones, with 81% occurring once and the leading ten covering over 35%. Germline V lookup: CDR1 GTSNPN, CDR2 SVGIG (reference sequence). The CDR3 is 15 amino acids. Trimming took off 0 bases at V and 5 bases at J, with 15 bases between the two ends.

The sequenced sample consisted of peripheral blood. This TCR was sampled from an elderly man with acute or convalescent COVID-19. The chain joins TRBV30 to TRBJ2-3, with D tentatively TRBD2 (7 bases). CDR3 in amino acids: CAWSVRGTTQDTQYF. Here the CDR3 DNA reads TGTGCCTGGAGTGTAAGGGGGACTACTCAAGATACGCAGTATTTT.